This TCR beta chain derives from a study of T cells in Graves' hyperthyroidism and ophthalmopathy. TCR beta CDR3 regions were amplified from RNA transcripts. Primed by the HTBI set, a first-round RT-PCR was run on the TCR CDR3. From the multiplex PCR reads, TCRdb called clonotypes with MiXCR, one entry per CDR3 protein. The sample carries about 720,000 distinct CDR3 sequences, about 19% recorded once. As regards this clonotype: Its target is not known.

In making diagnoses, clinical symptoms, serum thyroxine and TRAb, thyroid ultrasound and orbital computed tomography were all used. This CDR3 has 12 residues. The germline V and J ends were trimmed by 5 bases and 7 bases, with 6 bases remaining between them. From germline, CDR1 is SNHLY and CDR2 FYNNEI. Study-wide results and limits: In validation, the model predicted ophthalmopathy. These predictions came a median around 5.9 months before onset.

V gene TRBV2 combines with J gene TRBJ1-6; D uncertain. The clonotype comes from a woman between 50 and 59 years old with Graves' hyperthyroidism that later progressed to Graves' ophthalmopathy. The sequencing sample was made of blood. The CDR3 DNA reads as TGTGCCAGCAGTATAGACAATTCACCCCTCCACTTT. It codes for CASSIDNSPLHF.